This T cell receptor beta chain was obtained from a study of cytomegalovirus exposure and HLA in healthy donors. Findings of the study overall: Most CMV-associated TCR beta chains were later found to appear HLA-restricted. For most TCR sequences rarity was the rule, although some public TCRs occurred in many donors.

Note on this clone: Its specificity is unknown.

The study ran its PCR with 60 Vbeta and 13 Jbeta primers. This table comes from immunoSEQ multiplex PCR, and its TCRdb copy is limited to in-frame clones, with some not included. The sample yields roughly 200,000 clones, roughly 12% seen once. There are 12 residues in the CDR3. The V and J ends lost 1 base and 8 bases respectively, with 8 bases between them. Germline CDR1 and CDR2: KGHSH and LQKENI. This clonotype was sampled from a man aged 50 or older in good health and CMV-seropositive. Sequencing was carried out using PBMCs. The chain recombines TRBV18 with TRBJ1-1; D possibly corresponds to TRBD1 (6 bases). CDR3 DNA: TGTGCCAGCTCACCACGGGGGCTGGAAGCTTTCTTT. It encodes CASSPRGLEAFF.